This TCR beta chain was identified in a study of T-cell memory formation after mild COVID-19. TCRdb analysed the 5' RACE reads with MiXCR anew, one entry per CDR3 protein. The table includes tens of thousands of distinct CDR3 sequences, roughly 14% detected once. General study results and limits: CD4+ contracting clones lay mainly in CM and EM, CD8+ ones in EMRA.

Comments on this clonotype: What it binds is unknown.

The source material was PBMCs or a T cell subset sorted from them (not recorded which). The origin of this receptor is an adult woman who had mild COVID-19 (a few samples of this study predate the infection). Cell type and time point are not known.

The CDR3 DNA sequence: TGCGCCAGCAGCCATTCGACAGGGTCTCACGGTGAGCAGTTCTTC. Amino acid sequence: CASSHSTGSHGEQFF. The chain recombines TRBV4-1 with TRBJ2-1, with 7 bases identical to TRBD1. V shed 3 bases, J shed 9 bases, and the junction held 11 bases outside the gene matches. This CDR3 comprises 15 residues. The germline gives CDR1 MGHRA, CDR2 YSYEKL.